These 7 T cell receptor beta chains originate from one sample sequenced in a study of lymphopenia after photon versus proton radiotherapy. The assay was immunoSEQ multiplex PCR, and TCRdb's table has in-frame clones only and misses some. The sample yields tens of thousands of clones, 85% seen once. The source material was peripheral blood, sampled from a patient treated with photon-based radiotherapy. Every receptor here comes from a man in his forties with gastric cancer.

The chain joins TRBV19 to TRBJ2-3; D remains unclear. V was trimmed by 11 bases and J by 7 bases, leaving 13 bases between them. Germline values: CDR1 LNHDA, CDR2 SQIVND (reference sequence). This CDR3 is 11 amino acids long. Written as DNA, the CDR3 is TGTGCCTCTCAAGTAGGGTATACGCAGTATTTT. This translates into CASQVGYTQYF.

CDR3 region: CASSRDRVHNSPLHF. The CDR3 nucleotides read TGTGCCAGCAGCAGAGACAGGGTACATAATTCACCCCTCCACTTT. The chain combines TRBV2 with TRBJ1-6; 7 positions match TRBD1. Germline V gives CDR1 SNHLY, CDR2 FYNNEI. The CDR3 sequence is 15 residues long. The V gene end was trimmed by 6 bases and the J gene end by 5 bases; junction bases not matched to a gene: 7.

This chain joins TRBV5-4 and TRBJ2-6, with 9 bases identical to TRBD1. Germline V gives CDR1 SGHNT, CDR2 YYREEE (reference sequence). This CDR3 is built from 13 residues. V shed 4 bases and J 10 bases; nucleotides not matched to a gene: 3. In DNA, the CDR3 is TGTGCCAGCAGCCCCGGGACAGGGAACGTCCTGACTTTC. The encoded protein is CASSPGTGNVLTF.

V gene TRBV19 combines with J gene TRBJ2-2; D is possibly TRBD1 (6 bases). The germline CDR1 and CDR2 sequences are LNHDA and SQIVND (reference sequence). The CDR3 sequence is 16 residues long. The V end lost 7 bases, the J end lost 5 bases, and 20 bases lay between the germline ends. CDR3 residues: CASMAFRGLWTGELFF. The CDR3 DNA reads TGTGCCAGTATGGCCTTCAGGGGATTGTGGACCGGGGAGCTGTTTTTT.

This chain uses TRBV5-4 with TRBJ2-1, with 7 positions matching TRBD2. V lost 3 bases and J lost 2; bases outside the gene matches: 5. In germline, CDR1 is SGHNT, CDR2 YYREEE (reference sequence). This CDR3 is built from 15 residues. The CDR3 coding sequence is TGTGCCAGCAGCTCCGGGGGGAATGCCTACAATGAGCAGTTCTTC. This codes for CASSSGGNAYNEQFF.

This chain joins TRBV19 and TRBJ2-1, with TRBD2 identical over 9 bases. The ends lost 8 bases at V and 4 bases at J; junction bases unmatched: 18. Germline CDR1 reads LNHDA; CDR2 reads SQIVND (reference sequence). This CDR3 has 18 amino acids. This chain's CDR3 is CASSSPGYSGGEYNEQFF. DNA for the CDR3: TGTGCCAGTTCTTCCCCGGGTTATAGCGGGGGAGAGTACAATGAGCAGTTCTTC. The full variable domain, with the rest looked up from reference TRBV19 and TRBJ2-1, is DGGITQSPKYLFRKEGQNVTLSCEQNLNHDAMYWYRQDPGQGLRLIYYSQIVNDFQKGDIAEGYSVSREKKESFPLTVTSAQKNPTAFYLCASSSPGYSGGEYNEQFFGPGTRLTVL.

The V gene is TRBV21-1, the J gene TRBJ2-7; the table names TRBD1, a call not compared with the DNA. TRBV21-1 is an annotated pseudogene. The CDR3 totals 15 residues. The CDR3 sequence: CASSKGGQAVYEQYF. DNA for the CDR3: TGTGCCAGCAGCAAAGGCGGACAGGCCGTGTACGAGCAGTACTTC.